Each of the 28 T cell receptor beta chains below was sequenced from the same sample in a study of cytomegalovirus exposure and HLA in healthy donors. Repertoires were generated with immunoSEQ multiplex PCR, while TCRdb's copy carries only in-frame clones and drops some. The top ten clones hold roughly 2% of a sample with 100,000 to 150,000 clones, 89% of them seen once. The sample taken for sequencing was PBMCs. These receptors were taken from a woman between 18 and 30 years old in good health and CMV-seronegative.

V is TRBV30 and J is TRBJ2-1, with 7 bases that match TRBD1. CDR1 and CDR2 (germline): GTSNPN, SVGIG (reference sequence). V trimming: 2 bases; J trimming: 8 bases; junction bases outside the gene matches: 3. This CDR3 has 12 residues. CDR3 sequence: CAWSPGGYEQFF. The DNA for the CDR3 is TGTGCCTGGAGTCCAGGGGGATATGAGCAGTTCTTC. Supplemented by reference TRBV30 and TRBJ2-1, the full variable domain reads SQTIHQWPATLVQPVGSPLSLECTVEGTSNPNLYWYRQAAGRGLQLLFYSVGIGQISSEVPQNLSASRPQDRQFILSSKKLLLSDSGFYLCAWSPGGYEQFFGPGTRLTVL.

The chain has TRBV29-1 and TRBJ2-4; tentative D call: TRBD1 (5 bases). The germline V gene encodes CDR1 SQVTM and CDR2 ANQGSEA. The CDR3 runs 15 residues. V dropped 0 bases and J dropped 0 bases, with 9 bases sitting between them. Here the CDR3 DNA reads TGCAGCGTTGAAGACAGGGTCCTAGCCAAAAACATTCAGTACTTC. Translation gives CSVEDRVLAKNIQYF.

The V and J genes are TRBV6-6 and TRBJ2-7; D is unresolved. Per germline, CDR1 MNHNY and CDR2 SVGAGI (reference sequence). This CDR3 has 15 residues. Trimming removed 2 bases at V and 0 bases at J, with 11 bases between. CDR3 in amino acids: CASSYPPPSSYEQYF. The CDR3 coding sequence is TGTGCCAGCAGTTACCCGCCGCCCAGCTCCTACGAGCAGTACTTC.

The V and J genes are TRBV5-6 and TRBJ1-1, with a possible D match to TRBD1 (5 bases). V gave up 2 bases and J gave up 5 bases, with 22 bases separating them. CDR3 size: 17 residues. The germline V gene encodes CDR1 SGHDT and CDR2 YYEEEE. CDR3 DNA sequence: TGTGCCAGCAGCTTAGTGGGGGGTAACATTGGTGGGACTGAAGCTTTCTTT. Amino acids: CASSLVGGNIGGTEAFF.

J is TRBJ2-3 and V is TRBV10-3; TRBD1 matches at 10 bases. Germline V gene lookup returns CDR1 ENHRY and CDR2 SYGVKD. The CDR3 extends over 14 amino acids. V lost 10 bases to trimming and J lost 2 bases; unmatched junction nucleotides: 6. CDR3 nucleotide sequence: TGTGCCACGCGGACAGGGGGAATCACAGATACGCAGTATTTT. This gives the protein CATRTGGITDTQYF.

The chain is built from TRBV18 and TRBJ2-1, with D possibly being TRBD1 (6 bases). Germline-derived CDR1 and CDR2 are KGHSH and LQKENI. The CDR3 extends over 12 amino acids. V shed 0 bases and J shed 10 bases, with 7 bases lying between them. The CDR3 sequence is CASSPPRGEQFF. For the CDR3, the DNA is TGTGCCAGCTCACCACCCAGGGGAGAGCAGTTCTTC.

The genes are TRBV28 and TRBJ1-2; D remains ambiguous. V was cut by 5 bases and J by 0 bases, with 13 bases left in between. The CDR3 consists of 15 residues. Germline lookup yields CDR1 MDHEN and CDR2 SYDVKM. CDR3 in DNA: TGTGCCAGCAGTATTGAGGGAAGTCCTAACTATGGCTACACCTTC. It encodes CASSIEGSPNYGYTF.

The genes are TRBV4-1 and TRBJ2-1; weak D call: TRBD1 (6 bases). The CDR3 is 17 residues long. V lost 0 bases, J lost 7 bases, and 19 bases lay in between. Germline V gene sequence: CDR1 MGHRA, CDR2 YSYEKL. This CDR3 is CASSQDIRQGSWNEQFF. The CDR3 bases are TGCGCCAGCAGCCAAGATATTCGCCAGGGGTCTTGGAATGAGCAGTTCTTC.

The gene calls are TRBV29-1 and TRBJ2-5; TRBD1 aligns across 10 bases. The germline V gene encodes CDR1 SQVTM and CDR2 ANQGSEA. Unmatched junction bases numbered 5, after V lost 0 bases and J lost 4 bases. This CDR3 is 15 amino acids long. The CDR3 DNA follows: TGCAGCGTTGAAGATCGACAGGGGGCGCGAGAGACCCAGTACTTC. Translating it yields CSVEDRQGARETQYF.

The V and J genes are TRBV5-1 and TRBJ2-5, with D possibly TRBD2 on 7 matching bases. V dropped 4 bases and J dropped 11 bases, with 21 bases sitting between them. The CDR3 is made up of 14 amino acids. In germline, CDR1 is SGHRS, CDR2 YFSETQ. CDR3 protein: CASSQGRGGDGQYF. CDR3 coding DNA: TGCGCCAGCAGCCAGGGAAGGGGGGGAGACGGGCAGTACTTC.

The CDR3 reads CASSEGGLARFRTQYF. The CDR3 DNA sequence: TGTGCCAGCAGTGAAGGGGGACTAGCGCGATTTCGGACCCAGTACTTC. The chain joins TRBV2 to TRBJ2-5; TRBD2 aligns across 10 bases. Germline V CDR1 and CDR2: SNHLY, FYNNEI. The CDR3 extends over 16 amino acids. Germline trimming cut 1 base from V and 7 bases from J; bases unmatched to any gene: 9.

Only one count was recorded for this clone. The V and J genes are TRBV10-3 and TRBJ2-3, with D perhaps TRBD2 (6 bases). Germline V CDR1 and CDR2: ENHRY, SYGVKD. The CDR3 has 16 residues. Trimming left V 8 bases short and J 0 bases short, with 18 bases between. For the CDR3, the DNA is TGTGCCATCGCCAACCCGCTAGCGCCTAGCACAGATACGCAGTATTTT. This sequence encodes CAIANPLAPSTDTQYF.

V gene TRBV5-4 combines with J gene TRBJ1-1; 7 bases are a match to TRBD1. The CDR3 covers 14 residues. The germline V gene has CDR1 SGHNT and CDR2 YYREEE (reference sequence). J gave up 1 base and V 3 bases, and 3 bases lay outside the gene matches. In nucleotides, the CDR3 is TGTGCCAGCAGCTCGGGACAGTGGAACACTGAAGCTTTCTTT. It is translated as CASSSGQWNTEAFF.

The chain joins TRBV7-8 to TRBJ2-2, with D possibly being TRBD2 (6 bases). In germline, CDR1 is SGHVS, CDR2 FQNEAQ. The CDR3 contains 17 residues. Trimming shortened V by 1 base and J by 7 bases, and 19 bases separated the two germline ends. The CDR3 reads CASSLEAGPGVGGELFF. CDR3 coding DNA: TGTGCCAGCAGCTTAGAGGCGGGACCTGGAGTTGGCGGGGAGCTGTTTTTT. The variable domain in full, completed from reference TRBV7-8 and TRBJ2-2, reads GAGVSQSPRYKVAKRGQDVALRCDPISGHVSLFWYQQALGQGPEFLTYFQNEAQLDKSGLPSDRFFAERPEGSVSTLKIQRTQQEDSAVYLCASSLEAGPGVGGELFFGEGSRLTVL.

The CDR3 here is CASSLGQGYDEQYF. DNA for the CDR3: TGTGCCAGCAGCCTAGGACAGGGGTACGACGAGCAGTACTTC. This sequence joins TRBV7-6 and TRBJ2-7; TRBD1 matches 9 bases. The V gene end was trimmed by 5 bases and the J gene end by 5 bases; junction bases not matched to a gene: 7. The CDR3 length is 14 residues. Germline loops: CDR1 SGHVS, CDR2 FNYEAQ.

This chain links TRBV4-2 with TRBJ2-3; TRBD2 matches 13 bases. Germline V CDR1 and CDR2: LGHNA, YNFKEQ. The CDR3 is made up of 18 amino acids. V lost 1 base, J lost 5 bases, and 9 bases stayed unmatched. The CDR3 nucleotides are TGTGCCAGCAGCCAAGTTGGGACTAGCGGGGAAAGGGAAGATACGCAGTATTTT. It encodes CASSQVGTSGEREDTQYF.

Written as DNA, the CDR3 is TGTGCCAGCAGTGGGGACAGGACCACCGGGGAGCTGTTTTTT. Translating gives CASSGDRTTGELFF. The genes are TRBV6-4 and TRBJ2-2; 8 bases line up with TRBD1. V dropped 4 bases and J dropped 4; count of bases not matched to a gene: 2. The CDR3 loop spans 14 amino acids. Germline V gives CDR1 MRHNA, CDR2 SNTAGT.

The rearrangement links TRBV11-3 to TRBJ2-1; D is possibly TRBD1 (6 bases). Germline values: CDR1 SGHNT, CDR2 YENEEA. The CDR3 runs 14 residues. Trimming took 7 bases from V and 5 from J, leaving 15 bases between them. CDR3 coding DNA: TGTGCCAGCAAAAGGGGGAGTAGCAACAATGAGCAGTTCTTC. It translates to CASKRGSSNNEQFF.

V is TRBV7-9 and J is TRBJ2-5, with a weak D call TRBD1 (6 bases). Trimming cost V 5 bases and J 5 bases, with 12 bases left between them. Germline CDR1 SEHNR, CDR2 FQNEAQ (reference sequence). The CDR3 contains 13 residues. The chain's CDR3 is CASSPTGTETQYF. The CDR3 nucleotides are TGTGCCAGCAGCCCGACAGGTACGGAGACCCAGTACTTC.

The chain has TRBV7-6 and TRBJ2-7; D may be TRBD1 (6 bases). The CDR3 loop spans 14 amino acids. Germline CDR1 SGHVS, CDR2 FNYEAQ. V shed 3 bases and J shed 3 bases, with 12 bases lying between them. CDR3 residues: CASSFRPGVYEQYF. The CDR3 nucleotides are TGTGCCAGCAGCTTCCGGCCAGGGGTCTACGAGCAGTACTTC.

The genes are TRBV6-5 and TRBJ1-3, with D maybe TRBD1 (6 bases). The CDR3 is made up of 13 amino acids. CDR1 and CDR2 (germline): MNHEY, SVGAGI. V was clipped by 5 bases and J by 4 bases, with 9 bases between them. CDR3 residues: CASSEDRGNTIYF. DNA of the CDR3: TGTGCCAGCAGTGAAGACAGGGGAAACACCATATATTTT.

This rearrangement joins TRBV10-3 to TRBJ2-5; D is unresolved. The V end lost 0 bases, the J end lost 11 bases, and 19 bases lay between the germline ends. Germline loops: CDR1 ENHRY, CDR2 SYGVKD. This CDR3 comprises 15 residues. Here the CDR3 DNA reads TGTGCCATCAGTGAGTCGATGGCCGGCCTGGAGATACAGTACTTC. This sequence encodes CAISESMAGLEIQYF.

The chain uses TRBV6-4 and TRBJ2-7, with TRBD1 matching 10 bases. CDR1 is MRHNA, CDR2 SNTAGT, per germline. J lost 3 bases, V lost 2 bases, and 4 bases had no gene match. CDR3 length: 15 residues. The CDR3 DNA reads as TGTGCCAGCAGTGACAAGGACAGGGGGTACTACGAGCAGTACTTC. This encodes CASSDKDRGYYEQYF.

The chain couples TRBV19 to TRBJ2-7; 7 nucleotides line up with TRBD2. The CDR3 length is 11 residues. After removal of 3 bases from V and 13 bases from J, the junction contained 6 bases not matched to a gene. Germline V gene sequence: CDR1 LNHDA, CDR2 SQIVND (reference sequence). CDR3 sequence: CASSIGGRPYF. The CDR3 DNA sequence: TGTGCCAGTAGTATTGGCGGGAGACCATACTTC.

V gene TRBV18 combines with J gene TRBJ2-5; 12 bases are a match to TRBD1. The CDR3 loop spans 18 amino acids. Germline trimming cut 2 bases from V and 5 bases from J; bases unmatched to any gene: 12. Germline V gene lookup returns CDR1 KGHSH and CDR2 LQKENI. The CDR3 reads CASSPEGTGGSAGETQYF. CDR3 sequence (DNA): TGTGCCAGCTCACCAGAAGGGACAGGGGGCTCGGCAGGCGAGACCCAGTACTTC.

The chain joins TRBV6-1 to TRBJ1-2, with 7 bases aligning to TRBD1. The V segment lost 4 bases and the J segment 1 base; nucleotides outside the gene matches: 3. Germline V gene lookup returns CDR1 MNHNS and CDR2 SASEGT. The CDR3 extends over 14 amino acids. The CDR3 region has the DNA TGTGCCAGCAGTGCCGGGACAGTTAACTATGGCTACACCTTC. This encodes CASSAGTVNYGYTF.

The V gene is TRBV7-2, the J gene TRBJ1-4; D is unresolved. This CDR3 spans 15 amino acids. V was cut by 8 bases and J by 2 bases, with 15 bases left in between. Per germline, CDR1 SGHTA and CDR2 FQGNSA. The DNA of the CDR3 is TGTGCCAGCGGTGATACAGCCGTTACTAATGAAAAACTGTTTTTT. This translates into CASGDTAVTNEKLFF.

V gene TRBV21-1 combines with J gene TRBJ2-2; the D call TRBD2 from the table was never checked on the DNA. TRBV21-1 is reported as a pseudogene. CDR3 length: 16 amino acids. Here the CDR3 DNA reads TGTGCCAGCACCACCCGGGGCGGGAGGAACACCGGGGAGCTGTTTTTT. Translating gives CASTTRGGRNTGELFF.